The 26 T cell receptor beta chains below were found in one sample sequenced in a study of blood T cell repertoires in COVID-19. The protocol was immunoSEQ multiplex PCR, while the TCRdb copy is restricted to in-frame clones and leaves out a portion. The sample has a few hundred thousand clones, around 82% seen once. The sequenced sample consisted of peripheral blood. The source is a human donor in a cohort sampled during active COVID-19.

The sample holds one count of this clone. This rearrangement joins TRBV28 to TRBJ2-7; possible D gene TRBD1, 6 bases. V lost 10 bases and J lost 1, with 20 bases in between. The CDR3 runs to 15 residues. Germline values: CDR1 MDHEN, CDR2 SYDVKM. Here the CDR3 DNA reads TGTGCCACATTAATGGGGGCATCCCGATCCTACGAGCAGTACTTC. It is translated as CATLMGASRSYEQYF. The full variable domain, completed using reference TRBV28 and TRBJ2-7, is DVKVTQSSRYLVKRTGEKVFLECVQDMDHENMFWYRQDPGLGLRLIYFSYDVKMKEKGDIPEGYSVSREKKERFSLILESASTNQTSMYLCATLMGASRSYEQYFGPGTRLTVT.

In its sample, this clone was seen a few times. The chain has TRBV5-4 and TRBJ1-2, with D tentatively TRBD1 (6 bases). Trimming shortened V by 1 base and J by 4 bases, and 11 bases separated the two germline ends. Germline V gives CDR1 SGHNT, CDR2 YYREEE (reference sequence). The CDR3 totals 14 residues. This chain's CDR3 is CASSLPTGSYGYTF. CDR3 nucleotides: TGTGCCAGCAGCTTGCCCACAGGGTCCTATGGCTACACCTTC.

The chain links TRBV7-6 to TRBJ2-5; TRBD2 matches 7 bases. Unmatched junction bases numbered 4, after V lost 2 bases and J lost 1 base. The CDR3 runs 15 residues. Germline V gene sequence: CDR1 SGHVS, CDR2 FNYEAQ. The CDR3 loop is CASSLMSGVQETQYF. CDR3 bases: TGTGCCAGCAGCTTAATGAGCGGGGTCCAAGAGACCCAGTACTTC.

V is TRBV5-1 and J is TRBJ1-4, with a weak D call TRBD1 (6 bases). V was pared by 1 base and J by 7 bases, with 11 bases between. Per germline, CDR1 SGHRS and CDR2 YFSETQ. This CDR3 comprises 14 residues. Here the CDR3 DNA reads TGCGCCAGCAGCTTGTCAGGGGTGGGTGAAAAACTGTTTTTT. It translates to CASSLSGVGEKLFF.

The CDR3 sequence: CASALDGGGNTIYF. In DNA, the CDR3 is TGTGCCAGCGCCCTCGACGGAGGGGGAAACACCATATATTTT. The rearrangement joins TRBV5-6 to TRBJ1-3; no clear D gene. The V end was cut by 7 bases, the J end by 4 bases, with 15 bases between. Looked up from germline, CDR1 is SGHDT and CDR2 is YYEEEE. The CDR3 consists of 14 residues.

This clone was seen more than once but under ten times. The V gene is TRBV14, the J gene TRBJ1-2, with TRBD1 matching over 7 bases. The CDR3 is made up of 15 amino acids. Per germline, CDR1 SGHDN and CDR2 FVKESK. Trimming cost V 1 base and J 3 bases; bases outside gene matches: 5. CDR3 sequence reads: CASSQVRGLDYGYTF. CDR3 in DNA: TGTGCCAGCAGCCAAGTGAGGGGGCTTGACTATGGCTACACCTTC.

This clone appeared a single time. The chain uses TRBV23-1 and TRBJ2-7, with TRBD1 identical over 7 bases. TRBV23-1 is marked as an open reading frame, function uncertain. V was clipped by 3 bases and J by 2 bases; unmatched bases: 7. The CDR3 extends over 15 amino acids. The DNA for the CDR3 is TGCGCCAGCAGTCACCACAGGGGCCGGGCCTACGAGCAGTACTTC. Translated: CASSHHRGRAYEQYF.

For the CDR3, the DNA is TGTGCCAGCAGTCGTAACGACGTACCGAGGACTGAAGCTTTCTTT. Its protein product is CASSRNDVPRTEAFF. This chain joins TRBV6-2 or TRBV6-3 and TRBJ1-1, with unresolved D. V dropped 5 bases and J dropped 5 bases, with 18 bases sitting between them. The CDR3 spans 15 residues. Germline V gene lookup returns CDR1 MNHEY and CDR2 SVGEGT.

This clone showed up just a few times. The J gene is TRBJ2-1, the V gene TRBV4-1; D unclear. V lost 3 bases and J 7 bases, leaving 4 bases between the germline ends. The CDR3 runs 11 residues. CDR1 is MGHRA and CDR2 is YSYEKL in the germline V gene. The CDR3 DNA is TGCGCCAGCAGCCAGCTAAATGAGCAGTTCTTC. Translating it yields CASSQLNEQFF.

About this clone: The sample has other DNA sequences that encode this CDR3 too. The V call is TRBV3-1 (or the pseudogene TRBV3-2), the J call TRBJ2-5; TRBD1 matches 7 bases. Germline V lookup: CDR1 LGHDT, CDR2 YNNKEL (reference sequence). Trimming took 1 base from V and 5 from J; bases not matched to a gene: 4. This CDR3 has 14 amino acids. The CDR3 nucleotides are TGTGCCAGCAGCCAAGGAGGGGGCGGGGAGACCCAGTACTTC. Translating it yields CASSQGGGGETQYF.

The rearrangement links TRBV6-2 or TRBV6-3 to TRBJ2-7; TRBD1 might be the D (5 bases). The CDR3 has 12 residues. Between the trimmed V and J ends, which lost 2 bases and 3 bases, there was a span of 5 bases. Germline CDR1 MNHEY, CDR2 SVGEGT. The CDR3 nucleotides are TGTGCCAGCAGTTACGACAGCTACGAGCAGTACTTC. Its protein is CASSYDSYEQYF.

The rearrangement joins TRBV7-3 to TRBJ2-3, with a weak D call TRBD1 (6 bases). This CDR3 has 14 residues. V was pared by 2 bases and J by 1 base, with 7 bases between. The V gene's germline CDR1 is SGHTA and CDR2 FQGTGA. The CDR3 here is CASSLSGGTDTQYF. CDR3 sequence (DNA): TGTGCCAGCAGCTTATCAGGGGGCACAGATACGCAGTATTTT.

V is TRBV7-8 and J is TRBJ1-3, with a weak D call TRBD1 (5 bases). The CDR3 extends over 15 amino acids. CDR1 SGHVS and CDR2 FQNEAQ come from the germline V gene. Trimming pared 3 bases from V and 0 bases from J, leaving 9 bases between. The CDR3 nucleotides read TGTGCCAGCAGCTTCTTAACAGGCTCTGGAAACACCATATATTTT. Its protein is CASSFLTGSGNTIYF.

This chain links TRBV5-1 with TRBJ1-2; 10 bases are shared with TRBD1. The germline V gene encodes CDR1 SGHRS and CDR2 YFSETQ. The junction had 4 bases not matched to a gene; V was cut back by 4 bases and J by 7 bases. The CDR3 has 13 residues. DNA of the CDR3: TGCGCCAGCAGCGGGGACAGGGGAACTGGCTACACCTTC. Amino acids: CASSGDRGTGYTF. The complete variable domain, with remaining parts taken from reference TRBV5-1 and TRBJ1-2, reads KAGVTQTPRYLIKTRGQQVTLSCSPISGHRSVSWYQQTPGQGLQFLFEYFSETQRNKGNFPGRFSGRQFSNSRSEMNVSTLELGDSALYLCASSGDRGTGYTFGSGTRLTVV.

The CDR3 DNA reads TGTGCCAGTAGTATGGCAGGCCGCTCCTACGAGCAGTACTTC. This encodes CASSMAGRSYEQYF. The chain has TRBV19 and TRBJ2-7; D gene uncertain. CDR3 length: 14 amino acids. CDR1 and CDR2 (germline): LNHDA, SQIVND (reference sequence). Trimming pared 3 bases from V and 0 bases from J, leaving 9 bases between.

This chain uses TRBV5-1 with TRBJ2-7; D perhaps matches TRBD1 (6 bases). V lost 7 bases, J lost 0 bases, and 11 bases lay in between. CDR3 length equals 13 residues. Germline CDR1 SGHRS, CDR2 YFSETQ. This CDR3 reads CASRKDSSYEQYF. In DNA, the CDR3 is TGCGCCAGCCGTAAGGACAGCTCCTACGAGCAGTACTTC.

The chain joins TRBV6-2 or TRBV6-3 to TRBJ2-5; TRBD2 is a possible D gene (6 bases). The germline V and J ends were trimmed by 5 bases and 5 bases, with 18 bases remaining between them. The CDR3 totals 15 residues. CDR1 MNHEY and CDR2 SVGEGT come from the germline V gene. The CDR3 loop is CASSTRRDFQETQYF. The CDR3 coding sequence is TGTGCCAGCAGTACACGTCGGGACTTTCAGGAGACCCAGTACTTC.

The rearrangement uses TRBV6-4 and TRBJ2-3; 10 bases agree with TRBD2. The germline V gene has CDR1 MRHNA and CDR2 SNTAGT. This CDR3 has 16 residues. The trim removed 5 bases at V and 1 base at J, leaving 6 bases unmatched. The CDR3 region has the DNA TGTGCCAGCAGTCCATTAGCGGGGGGTGGCACAGATACGCAGTATTTT. It encodes CASSPLAGGGTDTQYF.

This clone was counted once. V usage is TRBV10-3 and J usage is TRBJ2-7, with TRBD1 matching 7 bases. The V gene end was trimmed by 10 bases and the J gene end by 5 bases; junction bases not matched to a gene: 14. Germline CDR1 and CDR2: ENHRY and SYGVKD. There are 14 residues in the CDR3. The CDR3 DNA reads TGTGCCACCCGGCCCAACAGGGGAAGGCACGAGCAGTACTTC. This sequence encodes CATRPNRGRHEQYF.

This clone was found a few times. This chain links TRBV19 with TRBJ1-1; D may be TRBD1 (5 bases). The CDR3 has 15 residues. Trimming took off 6 bases at V and 0 bases at J, with 14 bases between the two ends. Germline CDR1 reads LNHDA; CDR2 reads SQIVND (reference sequence). CDR3 amino acids: CASSSTESVNTEAFF. In DNA, the CDR3 is TGTGCCAGTAGCTCGACAGAATCAGTGAACACTGAAGCTTTCTTT.

CDR3: CASRSSGETQYF. In nucleotides, the CDR3 is TGTGCCAGCAGGTCCAGCGGGGAGACCCAGTACTTC. The chain combines TRBV28 with TRBJ2-5; D perhaps matches TRBD2 (6 bases). Per germline, CDR1 MDHEN and CDR2 SYDVKM. The CDR3 is 12 residues long. Trimming removed 6 bases from V and 5 bases from J, with 10 bases in between.

The chain joins TRBV4-3 to TRBJ2-3, with 11 bases aligning to TRBD2. Germline-derived CDR1 and CDR2 are LGHNA and YSLEER. The V segment lost 0 bases and the J segment 5 bases; nucleotides outside the gene matches: 1. This CDR3 contains 15 residues. CDR3 sequence: CASSQEGTSGDTQYF. Written as DNA, the CDR3 is TGCGCCAGCAGCCAAGAAGGGACTAGCGGAGATACGCAGTATTTT.

The rearrangement uses TRBV19 and TRBJ1-3; D gene ambiguous. Germline CDR1 LNHDA, CDR2 SQIVND (reference sequence). V dropped 4 bases and J dropped 2 bases, with 15 bases sitting between them. The CDR3 runs 16 residues. The DNA for the CDR3 is TGTGCCAGTAGTAGGCGCCGGGGAACTACTGGAAACACCATATATTTT. Translating gives CASSRRRGTTGNTIYF.

The CDR3 protein is CASSRPVGLETEAFF. CDR3 sequence (DNA): TGTGCCAGCAGCCGGCCCGTGGGGCTAGAAACTGAAGCTTTCTTT. The V gene is TRBV7-9, the J gene TRBJ1-1, with D perhaps TRBD1 (5 bases). This CDR3 is 15 amino acids long. Trimming took 5 bases from V and 5 from J, leaving 18 bases between them. Germline lookup yields CDR1 SEHNR and CDR2 FQNEAQ (reference sequence).

The J gene is TRBJ1-4, the V gene TRBV7-8; a possible D gene is TRBD1 (5 bases). Germline values: CDR1 SGHVS, CDR2 FQNEAQ. The V end lost 3 bases, the J end lost 3 bases, and 11 bases lay between the germline ends. This CDR3 region has 15 residues. The CDR3 protein is CASSLVRGSNEKLFF. The CDR3 nucleotides are TGTGCCAGCAGCTTGGTACGGGGGTCTAATGAAAAACTGTTTTTT.

This clone showed up just once. This sequence joins TRBV2 and TRBJ1-3; TRBD1 aligns across 7 bases. Germline V CDR1 and CDR2: SNHLY, FYNNEI. With 4 bases clipped from V and 4 bases from J, the junction kept 4 bases outside the gene matches. This CDR3 has 14 residues. The CDR3 DNA follows: TGTGCCAGCAGTGGACAGGGCATCGGAAACACCATATATTTT. Its protein product is CASSGQGIGNTIYF.